One sample yielded the 12 T cell receptor beta chains listed below, sequenced in a study of blood T cells in healthy people across ages. The use of a sample-barcoded 5' primer and a J-beta primer mix characterized a second PCR of roughly 7 to 12 cycles. TCRdb itself ran the 5' RACE reads through MiXCR, one entry per CDR3 protein. The profile shows fewer than 1.5 million distinct CDR3 sequences, 42% of them singletons. The sequencing sample was made of blood. These receptors originate from a woman aged 18-30 years in good health.

This CDR3 is CASTGTETYNEQYF. The CDR3 DNA reads as TGTGCCAGCACTGGGACAGAGACCTACAATGAGCAGTACTTC. The J gene is TRBJ2-4, the V gene TRBV6-5; 7 bases match TRBD1. V was pared by 7 bases and J by 13 bases, with 16 bases of the junction left unmatched. The germline CDR1 and CDR2 sequences are MNHEY and SVGAGI. The CDR3 length is 14 residues.

This clonotype was observed a few times. A junction boundary mismatches the germline segment, possibly from a read error. The V and J genes are TRBV7-7 and TRBJ2-7; 7 bases align to TRBD1. Germline CDR1 is SSHAT and CDR2 is FNYEAQ (reference sequence). The CDR3 is made up of 14 amino acids. CDR3: CASSLDAGGGEQYF. The DNA of the CDR3 is TGTGCTAGCAGCTTAGACGCAGGGGGTGGCGAGCAGTACTTC.

This clonotype has only a few counts. J is TRBJ2-5 and V is TRBV12-3 or TRBV12-4; 10 bases match TRBD2. The CDR3 covers 14 residues. V was clipped by 4 bases and J by 5 bases; unmatched bases: 4. The CDR3 nucleotides read TGTGCCAGCAGTTCCTCAGCGGGAGGGGAGACCCAGTACTTC. Its translation is CASSSSAGGETQYF.

This chain joins TRBV3-1 and TRBJ1-5, with TRBD1 matching 7 bases. The CDR3 runs 15 residues. V dropped 5 bases and J dropped 1; count of bases not matched to a gene: 5. Germline assignment: CDR1 LGHDT and CDR2 YNNKEL (reference sequence). CDR3 in DNA: TGTGCCAGCAGCACAGGGGTTATGAGCAATCAGCCCCAGCATTTT. Amino acids: CASSTGVMSNQPQHF.

About this clonotype: The germline gene is not matched at one end of the junction; a read error may be the cause. V and J are TRBV7-2 and TRBJ2-5; 7 bases align to TRBD1. CDR3 size: 14 residues. Germline CDR1 SGHTA, CDR2 FQGNSA. In nucleotides, the CDR3 is TGTGCCAGCAGCCAGCAAGGGGGCGGAGAGACCCGGTACTTC. Residues: CASSQQGGGETRYF.

In DNA form, the CDR3 reads TGTGCCACCCACAAACCCGGACAGACCTACGAGCAGTACTTC. It is translated as CATHKPGQTYEQYF. The rearrangement uses TRBV6-2 or TRBV6-3 and TRBJ2-5, with a tentative D call TRBD1 (6 bases). The end of the DNA is better explained by TRBJ2-7, so the J call may be wrong. This CDR3 is built from 14 residues. CDR1 MNHEY and CDR2 SVGEGT come from the germline V gene.

The chain is built from TRBV7-8 and TRBJ2-4; 7 positions agree with TRBD1. Germline CDR1 is SGHVS and CDR2 is FQNEAQ. V was clipped by 4 bases and J by 13 bases; unmatched bases: 16. This CDR3 contains 15 residues. The chain's CDR3 is CASSSPRDSYNEQYF. The CDR3 DNA follows: TGTGCCAGCAGCTCCCCCCGGGACAGCTACAATGAGCAGTACTTC.

This clonotype has more than one count but fewer than ten. V usage is TRBV20-1 and J usage is TRBJ2-7, with 8 nucleotides matching TRBD2. This CDR3 region has 14 residues. Per the germline V gene, CDR1 is DFQATT and CDR2 is SNEGSKA (reference sequence). Trimming cost V 6 bases and J 3 bases; bases outside gene matches: 10. CDR3 loop: CSALRGVGGYEQYF. CDR3 bases: TGCAGTGCCCTGCGGGGGGTTGGTGGCTACGAGCAGTACTTC.

The rearrangement uses TRBV11-1 and TRBJ2-3; 11 positions agree with TRBD2. CDR1 and CDR2 (germline): SGHAT, FQDESV (reference sequence). V lost 6 bases, J lost 6 bases, and 8 bases stayed unmatched. The CDR3 has 15 amino acids. The CDR3 reads CASRTLAGDVDTQYF. The DNA for the CDR3 is TGTGCCAGCAGAACACTAGCGGGGGATGTGGATACGCAGTATTTT.

The rearrangement joins TRBV9 to TRBJ2-1; no clear D gene. Trimming left V 2 bases short and J 5 bases short, with 11 bases between. The germline V gene has CDR1 SGDLS and CDR2 YYNGEE. The CDR3 totals 14 residues. The CDR3 DNA follows: TGTGCCAGCAGCGTGGAAGCTTCTAACAATGAGCAGTTCTTC. It translates to CASSVEASNNEQFF.

Only a few counts were recorded for this clonotype. The chain has TRBV7-3 and TRBJ2-5, with TRBD2 identical over 9 bases. Germline values: CDR1 SGHTA, CDR2 FQGTGA. Trimming cost V 5 bases and J 11 bases; bases outside gene matches: 15. This CDR3 spans 15 amino acids. CDR3 coding DNA: TGTGCCAGCAGCACGGGACTAGCCCTCTACAATGAGCAGTACTTC. It specifies CASSTGLALYNEQYF.

This sequence joins TRBV7-2 and TRBJ2-3, with 9 positions matching TRBD2. Germline V lookup: CDR1 SGHTA, CDR2 FQGNSA. J was trimmed by 6 bases and V by 3 bases; bases with no gene match: 10. CDR3 length equals 16 residues. The CDR3 DNA reads TGTGCCAGCAGCTTCTTACTAGCGGGCGCCGGGGATACGCAGTATTTT. This sequence encodes CASSFLLAGAGDTQYF.